Given below is one TCR beta chain in context. Antigen specificity is unknown. The sample originates from a study of response to subunit inactivated influenza vaccine. Whole-study results and caveats: T cells newly recruited by each seasonal influenza vaccination are few, the authors suggested.

A single record per CDR3 protein comes from TCRdb applying MiXCR to the RT-PCR reads. The top ten hold roughly a tenth of the sample, which has about 780,000 distinct CDR3 sequences, approximately 17% seen once. The ends lost 6 bases at V and 5 bases at J; junction bases unmatched: 5. The CDR3 is 13 amino acids. CDR1 is DFQATT, CDR2 SNEGSKA, per germline (reference sequence). This sequence joins TRBV20-1 and TRBJ2-2; 8 bases align to TRBD2. The source is a man between 45 and 60 years old who received an inactivated influenza vaccine. The material sequenced was PBMCs from blood, taken about 5 days after vaccination. The CDR3: CSASGGGTGELFF. The CDR3 nucleotides read TGCAGTGCGTCGGGAGGGGGGACCGGGGAGCTGTTTTTT.